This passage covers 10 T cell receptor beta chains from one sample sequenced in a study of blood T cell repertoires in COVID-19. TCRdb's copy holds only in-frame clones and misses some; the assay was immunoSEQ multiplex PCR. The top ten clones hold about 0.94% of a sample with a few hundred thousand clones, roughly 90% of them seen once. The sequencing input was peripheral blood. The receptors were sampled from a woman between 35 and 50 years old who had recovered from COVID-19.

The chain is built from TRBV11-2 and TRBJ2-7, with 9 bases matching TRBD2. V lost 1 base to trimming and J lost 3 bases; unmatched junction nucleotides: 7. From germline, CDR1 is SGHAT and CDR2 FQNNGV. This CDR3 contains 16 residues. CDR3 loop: CASSLVPSGVNYEQYF. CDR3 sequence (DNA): TGTGCCAGCAGCTTAGTTCCTAGCGGGGTTAACTACGAGCAGTACTTC.

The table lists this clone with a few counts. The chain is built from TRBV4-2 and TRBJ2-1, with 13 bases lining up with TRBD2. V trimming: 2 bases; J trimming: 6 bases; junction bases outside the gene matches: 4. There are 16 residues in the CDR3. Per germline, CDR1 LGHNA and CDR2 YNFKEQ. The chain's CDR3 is CASSQPGTSGINEQFF. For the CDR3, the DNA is TGTGCCAGCAGCCAACCCGGGACTAGCGGGATCAATGAGCAGTTCTTC.

DNA of the CDR3: TGCGCCAGCAGCCAAGAGAGGGGGCGAGGGGCCAACGTCCTGACTTTC. Residues: CASSQERGRGANVLTF. The V and J genes are TRBV4-1 and TRBJ2-6; TRBD1 matches at 7 bases. This CDR3 has 16 amino acids. CDR1 is MGHRA, CDR2 YSYEKL, per germline. V trimming: 0 bases; J trimming: 4 bases; junction bases outside the gene matches: 3.

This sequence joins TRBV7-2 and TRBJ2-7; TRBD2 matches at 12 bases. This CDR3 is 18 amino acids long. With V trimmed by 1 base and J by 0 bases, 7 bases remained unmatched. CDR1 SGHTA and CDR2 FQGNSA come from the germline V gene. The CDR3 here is CASSLGGTSGPSSYEQYF. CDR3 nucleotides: TGTGCCAGCAGCTTAGGCGGGACTAGCGGGCCCAGCTCCTACGAGCAGTACTTC.

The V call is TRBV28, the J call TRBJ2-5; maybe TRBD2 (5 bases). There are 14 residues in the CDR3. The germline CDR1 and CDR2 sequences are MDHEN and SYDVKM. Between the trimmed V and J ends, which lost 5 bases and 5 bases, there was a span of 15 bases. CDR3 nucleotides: TGTGCCAGCAGTCAAACCGGGGTGGGGGAGACCCAGTACTTC. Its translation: CASSQTGVGETQYF.

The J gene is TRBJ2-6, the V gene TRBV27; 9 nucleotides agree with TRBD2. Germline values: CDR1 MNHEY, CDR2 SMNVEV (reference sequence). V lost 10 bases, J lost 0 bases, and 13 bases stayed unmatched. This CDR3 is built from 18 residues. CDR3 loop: CATSQTSGIPSGANVLTF. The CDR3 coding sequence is TGTGCCACCTCCCAGACTAGCGGAATTCCCTCTGGGGCCAACGTCCTGACTTTC.

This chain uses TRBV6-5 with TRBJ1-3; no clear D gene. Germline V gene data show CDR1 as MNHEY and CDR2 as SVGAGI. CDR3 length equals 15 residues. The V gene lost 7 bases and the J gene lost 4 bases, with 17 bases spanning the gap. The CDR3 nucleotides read TGTGCCAGCAAGCCCGTTGGAGCTGGCGGAAACACCATATATTTT. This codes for CASKPVGAGGNTIYF.

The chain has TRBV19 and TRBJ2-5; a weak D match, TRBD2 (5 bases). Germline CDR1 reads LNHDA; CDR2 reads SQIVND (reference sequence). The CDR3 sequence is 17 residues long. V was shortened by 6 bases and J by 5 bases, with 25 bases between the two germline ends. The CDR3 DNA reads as TGTGCCAGTAGCAAACCCAACGTGGGAGTGTTCGGGGAGACCCAGTACTTC. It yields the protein CASSKPNVGVFGETQYF. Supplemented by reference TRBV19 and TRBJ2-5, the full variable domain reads DGGITQSPKYLFRKEGQNVTLSCEQNLNHDAMYWYRQDPGQGLRLIYYSQIVNDFQKGDIAEGYSVSREKKESFPLTVTSAQKNPTAFYLCASSKPNVGVFGETQYFGPGTRLLVL.

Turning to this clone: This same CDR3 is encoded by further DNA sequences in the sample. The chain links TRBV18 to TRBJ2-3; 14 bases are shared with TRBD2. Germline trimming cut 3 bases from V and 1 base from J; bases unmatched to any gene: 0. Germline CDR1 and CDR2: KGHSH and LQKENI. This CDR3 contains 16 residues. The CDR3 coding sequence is TGTGCCAGCTCACCGGGACTAGCGGGAGGCACAGATACGCAGTATTTT. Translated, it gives CASSPGLAGGTDTQYF. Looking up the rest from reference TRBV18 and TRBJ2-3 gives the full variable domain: NAGVMQNPRHLVRRRGQEARLRCSPMKGHSHVYWYRQLPEEGLKFMVYLQKENIIDESGMPKERFSAEFPKEGPSILRIQQVVRGDSAAYFCASSPGLAGGTDTQYFGPGTRLTVL.

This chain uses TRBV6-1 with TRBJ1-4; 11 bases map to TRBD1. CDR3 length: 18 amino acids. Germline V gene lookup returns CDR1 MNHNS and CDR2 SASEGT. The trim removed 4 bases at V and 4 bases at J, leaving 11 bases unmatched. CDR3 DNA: TGTGCCAGCAGTGCACCGGACAGGGGGCGCTTCGGTAATGAAAAACTGTTTTTT. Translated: CASSAPDRGRFGNEKLFF.